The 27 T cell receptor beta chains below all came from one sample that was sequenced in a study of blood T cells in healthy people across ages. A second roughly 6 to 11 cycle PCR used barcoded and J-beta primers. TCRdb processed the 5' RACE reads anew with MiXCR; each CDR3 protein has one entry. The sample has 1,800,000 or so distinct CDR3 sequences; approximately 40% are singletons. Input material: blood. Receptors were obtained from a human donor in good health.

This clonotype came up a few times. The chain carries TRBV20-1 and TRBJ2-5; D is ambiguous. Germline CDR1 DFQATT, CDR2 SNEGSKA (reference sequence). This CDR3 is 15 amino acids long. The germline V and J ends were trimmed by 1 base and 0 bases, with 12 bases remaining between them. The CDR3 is CSARGAGRYQETQYF. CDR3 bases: TGCAGTGCTAGAGGGGCAGGAAGGTACCAAGAGACCCAGTACTTC.

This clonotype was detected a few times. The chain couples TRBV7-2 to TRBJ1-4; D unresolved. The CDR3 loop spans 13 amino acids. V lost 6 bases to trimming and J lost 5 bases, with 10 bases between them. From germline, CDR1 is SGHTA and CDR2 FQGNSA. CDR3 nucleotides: TGTGCCAGCAGGATTTCTTCGAATGAAAAACTGTTTTTT. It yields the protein CASRISSNEKLFF.

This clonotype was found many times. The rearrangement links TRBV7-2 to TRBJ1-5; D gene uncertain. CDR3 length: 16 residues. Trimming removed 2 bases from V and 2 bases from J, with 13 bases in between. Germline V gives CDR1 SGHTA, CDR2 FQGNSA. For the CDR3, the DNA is TGTGCCAGCAGCTTAATCTGGGGTATCGGCAATCAGCCCCAGCATTTT. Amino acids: CASSLIWGIGNQPQHF.

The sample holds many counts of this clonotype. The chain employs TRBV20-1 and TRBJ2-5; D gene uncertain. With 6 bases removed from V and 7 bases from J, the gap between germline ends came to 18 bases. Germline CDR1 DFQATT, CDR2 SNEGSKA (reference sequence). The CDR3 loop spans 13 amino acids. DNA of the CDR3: TGCAGTGCACACCAGACATCTCGAGGGACCCAGTACTTC. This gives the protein CSAHQTSRGTQYF.

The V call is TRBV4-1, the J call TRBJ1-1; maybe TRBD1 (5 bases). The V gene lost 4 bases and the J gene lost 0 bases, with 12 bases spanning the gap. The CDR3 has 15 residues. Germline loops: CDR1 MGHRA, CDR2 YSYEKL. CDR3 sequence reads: CASSPRDSVNTEAFF. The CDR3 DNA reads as TGCGCCAGCAGCCCACGGGACTCGGTGAACACTGAAGCTTTCTTT.

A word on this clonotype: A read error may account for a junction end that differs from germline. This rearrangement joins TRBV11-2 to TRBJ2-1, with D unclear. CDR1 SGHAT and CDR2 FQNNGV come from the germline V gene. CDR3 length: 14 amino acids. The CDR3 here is CTSSLGAGSNEQFF. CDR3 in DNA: TGTACCAGCAGCTTAGGAGCAGGTAGCAATGAGCAGTTCTTC. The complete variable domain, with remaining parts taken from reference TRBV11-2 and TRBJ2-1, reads EAGVAQSPRYKIIEKRQSVAFWCNPISGHATLYWYQQILGQGPKLLIQFQNNGVVDDSQLPKDRFSAERLKGVDSTLKIQPAKLEDSAVYLCTSSLGAGSNEQFFGPGTRLTVL.

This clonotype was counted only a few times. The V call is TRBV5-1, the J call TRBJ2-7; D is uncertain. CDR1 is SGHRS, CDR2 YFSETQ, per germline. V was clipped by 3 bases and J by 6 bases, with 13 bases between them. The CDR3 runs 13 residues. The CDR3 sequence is CASSSPGSGEQYF. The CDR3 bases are TGCGCCAGCAGCTCCCCTGGCTCGGGCGAGCAGTACTTC.

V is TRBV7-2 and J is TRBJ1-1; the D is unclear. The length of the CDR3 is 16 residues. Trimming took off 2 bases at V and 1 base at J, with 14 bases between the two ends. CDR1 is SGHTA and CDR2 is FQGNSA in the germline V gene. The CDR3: CASSLPALMRNTEAFF. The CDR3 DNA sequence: TGTGCCAGCAGCTTACCAGCCCTCATGAGGAACACTGAAGCTTTCTTT.

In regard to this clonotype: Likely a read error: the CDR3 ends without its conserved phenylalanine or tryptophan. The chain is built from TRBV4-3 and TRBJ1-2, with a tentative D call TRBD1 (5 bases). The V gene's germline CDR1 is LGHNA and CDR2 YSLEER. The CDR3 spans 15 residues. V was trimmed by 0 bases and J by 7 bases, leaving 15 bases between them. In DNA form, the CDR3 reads TGCGCCAGCAGCCAAGATATCGGCAAAACAGGTGGCTACACCTGC. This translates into CASSQDIGKTGGYTC.

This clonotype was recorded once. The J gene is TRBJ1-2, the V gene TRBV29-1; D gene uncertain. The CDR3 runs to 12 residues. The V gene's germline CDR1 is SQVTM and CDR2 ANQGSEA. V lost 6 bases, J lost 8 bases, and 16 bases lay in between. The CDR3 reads CSVEKPPRGYTF. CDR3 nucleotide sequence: TGCAGCGTAGAGAAGCCTCCTAGGGGCTACACCTTC. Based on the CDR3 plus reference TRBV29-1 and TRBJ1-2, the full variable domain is SAVISQKPSRDICQRGTSLTIQCQVDSQVTMMFWYRQQPGQSLTLIATANQGSEATYESGFVIDKFPISRPNLTFSTLTVSNMSPEDSSIYLCSVEKPPRGYTFGSGTRLTVV.

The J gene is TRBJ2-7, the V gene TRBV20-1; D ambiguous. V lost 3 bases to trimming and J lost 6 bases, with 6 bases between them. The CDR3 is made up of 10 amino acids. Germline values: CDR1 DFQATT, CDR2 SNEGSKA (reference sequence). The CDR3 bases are TGCAGTGCTAGCCGCTCCGAGCAGTACTTC. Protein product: CSASRSEQYF.

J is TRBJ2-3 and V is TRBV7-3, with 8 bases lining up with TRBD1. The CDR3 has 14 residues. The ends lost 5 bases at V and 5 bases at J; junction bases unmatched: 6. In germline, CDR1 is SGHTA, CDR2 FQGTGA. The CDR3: CASSPQGALDTQYF. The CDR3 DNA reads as TGTGCCAGCAGCCCCCAGGGGGCGTTAGATACGCAGTATTTT.

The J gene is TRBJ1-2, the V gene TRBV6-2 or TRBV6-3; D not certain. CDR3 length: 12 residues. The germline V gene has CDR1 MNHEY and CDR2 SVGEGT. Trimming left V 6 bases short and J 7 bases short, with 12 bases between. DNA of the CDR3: TGTGCCAGCAGGCCCGGTTGGGGTGGCTACACCTTC. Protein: CASRPGWGGYTF.

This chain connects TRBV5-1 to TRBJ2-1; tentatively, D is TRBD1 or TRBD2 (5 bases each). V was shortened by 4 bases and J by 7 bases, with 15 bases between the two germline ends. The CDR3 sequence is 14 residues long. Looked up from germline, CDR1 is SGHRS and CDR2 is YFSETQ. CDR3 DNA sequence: TGCGCCAGCAGCGGGGGTCTTCTGAGGAATGAGCAGTTCTTC. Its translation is CASSGGLLRNEQFF.

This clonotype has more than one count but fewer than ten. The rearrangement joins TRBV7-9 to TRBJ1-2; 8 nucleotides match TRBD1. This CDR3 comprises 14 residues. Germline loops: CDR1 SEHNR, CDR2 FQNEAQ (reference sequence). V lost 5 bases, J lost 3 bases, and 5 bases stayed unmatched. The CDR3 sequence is CASSAGQDYYGYTF. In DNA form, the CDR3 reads TGTGCCAGCAGCGCGGGACAGGACTACTATGGCTACACCTTC.

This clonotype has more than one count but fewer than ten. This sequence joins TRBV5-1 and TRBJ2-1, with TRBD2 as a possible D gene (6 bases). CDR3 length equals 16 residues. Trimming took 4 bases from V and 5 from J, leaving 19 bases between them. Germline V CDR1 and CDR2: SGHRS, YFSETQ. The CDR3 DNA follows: TGCGCCAGCAGCATAATACCGGGACTTGGCAACAATGAGCAGTTCTTC. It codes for CASSIIPGLGNNEQFF. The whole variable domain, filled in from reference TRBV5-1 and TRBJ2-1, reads KAGVTQTPRYLIKTRGQQVTLSCSPISGHRSVSWYQQTPGQGLQFLFEYFSETQRNKGNFPGRFSGRQFSNSRSEMNVSTLELGDSALYLCASSIIPGLGNNEQFFGPGTRLTVL.

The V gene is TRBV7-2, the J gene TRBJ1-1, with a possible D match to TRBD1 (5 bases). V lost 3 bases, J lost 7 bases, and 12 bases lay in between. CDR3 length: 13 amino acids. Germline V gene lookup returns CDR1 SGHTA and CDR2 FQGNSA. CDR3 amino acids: CASSFTRGGEAFF. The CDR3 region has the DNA TGTGCCAGCAGCTTTACCCGTGGGGGTGAAGCTTTCTTT.

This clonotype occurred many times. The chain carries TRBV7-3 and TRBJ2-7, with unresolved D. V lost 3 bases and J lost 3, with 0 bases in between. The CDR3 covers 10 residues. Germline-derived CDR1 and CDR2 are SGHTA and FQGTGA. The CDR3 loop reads CASSFYEQYF. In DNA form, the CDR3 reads TGTGCCAGCAGCTTCTACGAGCAGTACTTC.

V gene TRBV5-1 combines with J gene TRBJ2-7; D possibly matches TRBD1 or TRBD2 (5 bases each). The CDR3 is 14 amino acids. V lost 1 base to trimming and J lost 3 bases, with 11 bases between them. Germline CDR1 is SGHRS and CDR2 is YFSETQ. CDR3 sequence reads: CASSLQGDRYEQYF. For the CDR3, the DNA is TGCGCCAGCAGCTTGCAGGGAGATCGCTACGAGCAGTACTTC.

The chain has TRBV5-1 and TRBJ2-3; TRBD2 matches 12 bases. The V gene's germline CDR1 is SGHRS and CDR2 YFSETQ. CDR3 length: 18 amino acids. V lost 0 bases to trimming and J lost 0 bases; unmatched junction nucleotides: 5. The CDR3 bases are TGCGCCAGCAGCTTGGGACTAGCGGGAGCAAGAAGCACAGATACGCAGTATTTT. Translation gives CASSLGLAGARSTDTQYF.

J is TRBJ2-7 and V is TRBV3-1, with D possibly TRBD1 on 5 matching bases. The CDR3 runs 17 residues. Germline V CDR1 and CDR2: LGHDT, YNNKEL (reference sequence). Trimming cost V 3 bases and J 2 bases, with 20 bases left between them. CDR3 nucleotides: TGTGCCAGCAGCCAGTTATCTCATTTGGACACTACCTACGAGCAGTACTTC. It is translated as CASSQLSHLDTTYEQYF.

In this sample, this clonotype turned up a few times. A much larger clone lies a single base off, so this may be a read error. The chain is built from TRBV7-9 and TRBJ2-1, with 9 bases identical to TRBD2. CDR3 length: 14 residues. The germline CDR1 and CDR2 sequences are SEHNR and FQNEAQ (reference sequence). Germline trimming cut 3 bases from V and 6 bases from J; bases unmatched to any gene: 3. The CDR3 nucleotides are TGTGCCAGCAGCTTGCCAGCGGGGGGCAATGAGCAGTTCTTC. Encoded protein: CASSLPAGGNEQFF.

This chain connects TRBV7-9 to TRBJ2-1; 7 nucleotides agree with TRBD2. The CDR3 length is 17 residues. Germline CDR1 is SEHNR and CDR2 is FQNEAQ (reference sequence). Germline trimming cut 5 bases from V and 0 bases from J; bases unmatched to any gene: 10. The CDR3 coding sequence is TGTGCCAGCAGCCTACGCGGGGGTGCGAGCTCCTACAATGAGCAGTTCTTC. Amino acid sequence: CASSLRGGASSYNEQFF.

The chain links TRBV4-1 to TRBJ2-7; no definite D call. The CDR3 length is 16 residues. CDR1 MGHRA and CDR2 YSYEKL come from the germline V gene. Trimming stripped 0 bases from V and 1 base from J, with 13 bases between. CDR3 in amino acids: CASSQDVELSSYEQYF. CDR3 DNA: TGCGCCAGCAGCCAAGATGTCGAATTGTCTTCCTACGAGCAGTACTTC.

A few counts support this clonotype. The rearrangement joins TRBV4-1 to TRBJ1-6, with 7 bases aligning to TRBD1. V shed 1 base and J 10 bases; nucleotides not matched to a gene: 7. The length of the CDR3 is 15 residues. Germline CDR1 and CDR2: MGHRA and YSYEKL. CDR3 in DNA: TGCGCCAGCAGCCAAGGACAGGGCTTTTTCTCACCCCTCCACTTT. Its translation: CASSQGQGFFSPLHF.

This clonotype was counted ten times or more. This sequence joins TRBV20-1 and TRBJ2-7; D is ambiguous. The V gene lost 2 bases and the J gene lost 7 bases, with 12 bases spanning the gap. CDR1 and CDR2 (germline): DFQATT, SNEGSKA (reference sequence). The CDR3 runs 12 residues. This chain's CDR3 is CSARPQPGEQYF. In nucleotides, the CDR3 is TGCAGTGCTAGACCGCAGCCTGGGGAGCAGTACTTC.

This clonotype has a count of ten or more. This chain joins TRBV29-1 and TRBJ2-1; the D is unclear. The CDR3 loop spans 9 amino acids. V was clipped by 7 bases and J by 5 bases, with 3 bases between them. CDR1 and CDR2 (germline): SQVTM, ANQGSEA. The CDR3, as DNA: TGCAGCGATGACAATGAGCAGTTCTTC. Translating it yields CSDDNEQFF.